Detailed here is one T cell receptor (beta chain). The antigen remains undetermined. Reverse transcription of extracted RNA yielded cDNA, which provided the sequencing template. Sequencing was performed with immunoSEQ multiplex PCR; in TCRdb, only in-frame clones are kept and a portion is missing. The sample shows 200,000 to 250,000 clones, 64% of them seen only once. Treatment denoted: oral pan-JAK inhibitor, 5-10 mg twice daily. Sorted out of PBMCs were CD4+ T cells and CD8+ T cells. This entry is derived from a study of CD8+ T cells in alopecia areata. V was clipped by 4 bases and J by 4 bases, with 10 bases between them. Germline CDR1 and CDR2: MNHNY and SVGAGI (reference sequence). There are 13 residues in the CDR3. Study-level points and caveats: Clonality was higher in lesional than normal scalp, especially in alopecia totalis/universalis. Sequencing of scalp samples also captures resident alphabeta T cells of normal skin.

The clonotype comes from a human donor with alopecia areata. J is TRBJ1-2 and V is TRBV6-6; a possible D gene is TRBD1 (5 bases). The input for sequencing was CD4+ T cells sorted from blood, taken at week 4, from a patient treated with tofacitinib. This CDR3 reads CASSSGPRYGYTF. The CDR3 DNA sequence: TGTGCCAGCAGTTCAGGGCCCCGCTATGGCTACACCTTC.